This TCR beta chain was sequenced during a study of cytomegalovirus exposure and HLA in healthy donors. Per the germline V gene, CDR1 is LGHNA and CDR2 is YNFKEQ. V lost 1 base to trimming and J lost 2 bases; unmatched junction nucleotides: 7. The CDR3 contains 16 residues. The count of this clone is one. What it binds is not known. General study findings and limits: The study labeled under 200 TCR beta chains cytomegalovirus-associated. Some public TCRs appeared in many individuals, while most sequences were rare. In vitro data verified a few CMV-associated chains as specific for CMV antigens.

Here immunoSEQ multiplex PCR was the method, and the copy in TCRdb shows in-frame clones only, minus some. The table has around 220,000 clones, over 80% seen once. The chain is built from TRBV4-2 and TRBJ2-7, with 8 bases lining up with TRBD1. The receptor's source is a woman in her 30s in good health and CMV-seropositive. Material for sequencing was PBMCs. The CDR3 loop is CASSQVETGVTYEQYF. The CDR3 nucleotides are TGTGCCAGCAGCCAAGTGGAGACAGGGGTCACCTACGAGCAGTACTTC.